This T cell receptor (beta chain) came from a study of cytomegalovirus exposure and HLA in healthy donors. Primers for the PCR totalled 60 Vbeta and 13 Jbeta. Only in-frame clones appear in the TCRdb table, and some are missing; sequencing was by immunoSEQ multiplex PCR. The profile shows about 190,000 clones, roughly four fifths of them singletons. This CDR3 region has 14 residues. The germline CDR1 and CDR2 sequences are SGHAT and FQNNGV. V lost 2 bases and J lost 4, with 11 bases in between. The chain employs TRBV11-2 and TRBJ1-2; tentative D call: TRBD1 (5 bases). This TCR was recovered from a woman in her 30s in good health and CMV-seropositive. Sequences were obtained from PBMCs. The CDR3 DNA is TGTGCCAGCAGCTTAAGCGACGGGGGCTATGGCTACACCTTC. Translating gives CASSLSDGGYGYTF. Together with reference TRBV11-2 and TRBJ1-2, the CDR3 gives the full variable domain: EAGVAQSPRYKIIEKRQSVAFWCNPISGHATLYWYQQILGQGPKLLIQFQNNGVVDDSQLPKDRFSAERLKGVDSTLKIQPAKLEDSAVYLCASSLSDGGYGYTFGSGTRLTVV.